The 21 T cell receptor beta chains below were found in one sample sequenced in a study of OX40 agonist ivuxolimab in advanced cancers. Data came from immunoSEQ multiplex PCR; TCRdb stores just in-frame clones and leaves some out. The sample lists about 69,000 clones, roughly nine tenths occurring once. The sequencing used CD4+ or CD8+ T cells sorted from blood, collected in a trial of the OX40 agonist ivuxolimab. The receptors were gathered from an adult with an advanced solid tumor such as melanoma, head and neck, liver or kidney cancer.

The CDR3 loop is CASSLRVGPNQPQHF. CDR3 bases: TGTGCCAGCAGCTTGAGGGTTGGACCTAATCAGCCCCAGCATTTT. This chain connects TRBV7-6 to TRBJ1-5; D is unresolved. The germline gives CDR1 SGHVS, CDR2 FNYEAQ. The CDR3 loop spans 15 amino acids. V gave up 3 bases and J gave up 4 bases, with 13 bases separating them.

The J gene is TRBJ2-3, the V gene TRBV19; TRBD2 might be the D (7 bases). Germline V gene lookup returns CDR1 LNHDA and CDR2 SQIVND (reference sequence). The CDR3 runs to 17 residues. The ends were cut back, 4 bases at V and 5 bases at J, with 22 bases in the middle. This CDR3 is CASSKRDAGAAGDTQYF. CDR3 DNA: TGTGCCAGTAGTAAAAGGGACGCGGGGGCCGCGGGAGATACGCAGTATTTT.

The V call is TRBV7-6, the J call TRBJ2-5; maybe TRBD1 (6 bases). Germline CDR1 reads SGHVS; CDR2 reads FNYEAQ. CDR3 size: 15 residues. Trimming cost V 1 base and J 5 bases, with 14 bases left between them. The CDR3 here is CASSLGAGVKETQYF. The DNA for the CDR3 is TGTGCCAGCAGCTTAGGGGCAGGGGTCAAGGAGACCCAGTACTTC.

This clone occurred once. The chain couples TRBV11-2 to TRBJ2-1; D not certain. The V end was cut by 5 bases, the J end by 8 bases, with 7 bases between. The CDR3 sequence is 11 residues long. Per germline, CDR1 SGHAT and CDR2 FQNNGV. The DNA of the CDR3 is TGTGCCAGCAGCCAGGCCCATGAGCAGTTCTTC. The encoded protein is CASSQAHEQFF. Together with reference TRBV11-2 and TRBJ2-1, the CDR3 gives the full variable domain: EAGVAQSPRYKIIEKRQSVAFWCNPISGHATLYWYQQILGQGPKLLIQFQNNGVVDDSQLPKDRFSAERLKGVDSTLKIQPAKLEDSAVYLCASSQAHEQFFGPGTRLTVL.

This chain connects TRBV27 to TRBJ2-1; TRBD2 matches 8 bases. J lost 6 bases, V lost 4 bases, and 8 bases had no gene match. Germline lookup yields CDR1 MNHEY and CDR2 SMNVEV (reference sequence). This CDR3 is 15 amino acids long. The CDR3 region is CASSWGTSSANEQFF. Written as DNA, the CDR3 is TGTGCCAGCAGTTGGGGGACTAGTTCTGCCAATGAGCAGTTCTTC.

CDR3 amino acids: CASSLGVKEKLFF. CDR3 coding DNA: TGTGCCAGCAGCCTGGGGGTAAAGGAAAAACTGTTTTTT. This chain uses TRBV7-2 with TRBJ1-4; possible D gene TRBD1, 5 bases. Per the germline V gene, CDR1 is SGHTA and CDR2 is FQGNSA. The CDR3 contains 13 residues. Trimming left V 5 bases short and J 8 bases short, with 12 bases between.

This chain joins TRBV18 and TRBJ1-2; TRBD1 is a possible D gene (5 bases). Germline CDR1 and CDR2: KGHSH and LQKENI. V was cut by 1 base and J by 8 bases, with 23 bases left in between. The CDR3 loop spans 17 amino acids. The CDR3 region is CASSPQAGRGMASGYTF. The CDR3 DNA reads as TGTGCCAGCTCACCACAGGCCGGAAGGGGAATGGCGAGCGGCTACACCTTC.

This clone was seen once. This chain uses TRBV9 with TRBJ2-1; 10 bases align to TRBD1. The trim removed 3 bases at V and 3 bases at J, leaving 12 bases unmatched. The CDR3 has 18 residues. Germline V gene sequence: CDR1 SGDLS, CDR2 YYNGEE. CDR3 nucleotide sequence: TGTGCCAGCAGCGCAAACCTATTGGACAGGGGGTTCTACAATGAGCAGTTCTTC. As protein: CASSANLLDRGFYNEQFF.

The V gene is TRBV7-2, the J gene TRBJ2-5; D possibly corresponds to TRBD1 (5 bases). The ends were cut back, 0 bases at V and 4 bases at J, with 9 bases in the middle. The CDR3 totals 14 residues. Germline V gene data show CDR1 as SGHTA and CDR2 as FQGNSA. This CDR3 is CASSLARAGETQYF. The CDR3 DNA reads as TGTGCCAGCAGCTTAGCCAGGGCCGGAGAGACCCAGTACTTC.

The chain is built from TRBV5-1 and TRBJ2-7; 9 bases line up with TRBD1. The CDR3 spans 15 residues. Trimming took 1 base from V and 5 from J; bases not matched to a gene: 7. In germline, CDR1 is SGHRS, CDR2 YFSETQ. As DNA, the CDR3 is TGCGCCAGCAGCTTGCAATGGACAGGGGTCAACGAGCAGTACTTC. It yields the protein CASSLQWTGVNEQYF.

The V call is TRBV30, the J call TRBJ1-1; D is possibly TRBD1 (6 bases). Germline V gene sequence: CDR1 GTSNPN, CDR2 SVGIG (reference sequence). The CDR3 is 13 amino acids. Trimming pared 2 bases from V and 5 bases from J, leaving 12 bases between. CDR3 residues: CAWSTQGGTEAFF. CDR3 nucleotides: TGTGCCTGGAGTACACAGGGTGGGACTGAAGCTTTCTTT.

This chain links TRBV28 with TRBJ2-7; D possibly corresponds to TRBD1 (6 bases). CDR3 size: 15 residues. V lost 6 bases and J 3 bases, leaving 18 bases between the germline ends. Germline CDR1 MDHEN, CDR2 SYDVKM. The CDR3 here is CASSTTGLSFYEQYF. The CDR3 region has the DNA TGTGCCAGCAGCACGACAGGCCTTAGCTTCTACGAGCAGTACTTC.

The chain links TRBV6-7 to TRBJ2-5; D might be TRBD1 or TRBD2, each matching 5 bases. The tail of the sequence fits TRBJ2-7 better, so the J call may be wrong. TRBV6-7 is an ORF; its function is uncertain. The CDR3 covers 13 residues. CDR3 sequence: CASSFGGPGEQYF. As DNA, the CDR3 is TGTGCCAGCAGCTTTGGGGGTCCCGGCGAGCAGTACTTC.

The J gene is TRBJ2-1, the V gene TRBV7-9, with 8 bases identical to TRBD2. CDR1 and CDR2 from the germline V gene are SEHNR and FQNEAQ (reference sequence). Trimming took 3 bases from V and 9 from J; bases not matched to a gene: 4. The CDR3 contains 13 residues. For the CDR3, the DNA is TGTGCCAGCAGCTTCGGACTAGCCGGTGAGCAGTTCTTC. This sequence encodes CASSFGLAGEQFF.

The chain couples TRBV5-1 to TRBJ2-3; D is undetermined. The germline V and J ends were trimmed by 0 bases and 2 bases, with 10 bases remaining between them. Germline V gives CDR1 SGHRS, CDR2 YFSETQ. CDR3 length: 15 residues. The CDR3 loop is CASSLEPGPTDTQYF. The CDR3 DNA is TGCGCCAGCAGCTTGGAGCCCGGCCCCACAGATACGCAGTATTTT.

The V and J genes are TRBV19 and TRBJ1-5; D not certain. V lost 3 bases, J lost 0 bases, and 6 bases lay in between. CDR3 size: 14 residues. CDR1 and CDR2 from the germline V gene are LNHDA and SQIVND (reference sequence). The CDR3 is CASSISDSNQPQHF. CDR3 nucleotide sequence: TGTGCCAGTAGTATTAGTGATAGCAATCAGCCCCAGCATTTT.

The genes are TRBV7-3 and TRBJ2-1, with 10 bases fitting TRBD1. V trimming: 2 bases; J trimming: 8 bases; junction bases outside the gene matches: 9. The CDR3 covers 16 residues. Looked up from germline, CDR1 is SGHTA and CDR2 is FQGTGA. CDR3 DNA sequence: TGTGCCAGCAGCTTACGACTAGGGACAGGGGTTGATGAGCAGTTCTTC. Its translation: CASSLRLGTGVDEQFF.

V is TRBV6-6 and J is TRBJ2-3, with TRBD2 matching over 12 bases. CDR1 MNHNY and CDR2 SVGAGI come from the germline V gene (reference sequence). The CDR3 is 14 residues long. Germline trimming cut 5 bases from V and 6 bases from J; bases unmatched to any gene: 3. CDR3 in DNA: TGTGCCAGCAGTGGACTAGCGGGATTCGATACGCAGTATTTT. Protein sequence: CASSGLAGFDTQYF.

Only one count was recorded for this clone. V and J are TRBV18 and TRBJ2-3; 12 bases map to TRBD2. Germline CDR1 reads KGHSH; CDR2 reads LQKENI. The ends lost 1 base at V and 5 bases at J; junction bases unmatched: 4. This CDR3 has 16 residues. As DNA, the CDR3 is TGTGCCAGCTCACCACGGCTAGCGGGGGGGAAAGATACGCAGTATTTT. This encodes CASSPRLAGGKDTQYF.

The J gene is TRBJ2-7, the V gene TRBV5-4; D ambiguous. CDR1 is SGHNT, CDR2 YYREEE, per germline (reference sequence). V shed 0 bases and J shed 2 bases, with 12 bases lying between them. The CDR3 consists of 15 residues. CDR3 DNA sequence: TGTGCCAGCAGCTTGGACCAGGCGTCTCCCTACGAGCAGTACTTC. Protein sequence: CASSLDQASPYEQYF.

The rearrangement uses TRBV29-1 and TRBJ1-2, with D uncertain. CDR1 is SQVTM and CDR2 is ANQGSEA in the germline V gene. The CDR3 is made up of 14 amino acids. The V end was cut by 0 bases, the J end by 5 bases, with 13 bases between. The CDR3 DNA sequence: TGCAGCGTTGAAGATTTTACGGCAGGTTATGGCTACACCTTC. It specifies CSVEDFTAGYGYTF. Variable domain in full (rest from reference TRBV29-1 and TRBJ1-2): SAVISQKPSRDICQRGTSLTIQCQVDSQVTMMFWYRQQPGQSLTLIATANQGSEATYESGFVIDKFPISRPNLTFSTLTVSNMSPEDSSIYLCSVEDFTAGYGYTFGSGTRLTVV.